This T cell receptor beta chain is from a study of spatial heterogeneity in lung cancer. Looking at the study overall: When available, follow-up PBMC samples taken a median of roughly two years after resection were sequenced.

Whole-study results and caveats: Blood carried ubiquitous expanded tumor TCRs more at resection than follow-up.

MiXCR, run by TCRdb on the 5' RACE reads, gives a single entry per CDR3 protein. Of fewer than 11,000 distinct CDR3 sequences detected, about 20% appear once; the ten largest clones hold roughly two fifths. Details on this clonotype: Antigen unknown.

The time point denotes: blood at routine non-recurrence follow-up after resection. The sequenced material consisted of unsorted whole RNA from tumor, nontumor lung or frozen PBMC. This CDR3 comprises 13 residues. The V and J ends lost 5 bases and 3 bases respectively, with 11 bases between them. Per the germline V gene, CDR1 is MDHEN and CDR2 is SYDVKM. The V gene is TRBV28, the J gene TRBJ2-7, with D hard to call. This receptor was taken from a male donor with early-stage non-small cell lung cancer. This sample comprised PBMCs, obtained at follow-up. CDR3 protein: CASSARWGYEQYF. CDR3 DNA: TGTGCCAGCAGTGCCCGGTGGGGCTACGAGCAGTACTTC.